This paragraph reports one TCR beta chain. The entry originates in a study of blood T cell repertoires in COVID-19. Across the whole study: The United States, Italy and Spain were the sources of the acute and convalescent COVID-19 samples. Nucleic acid was either cDNA or gDNA, and it came from T cells, B-cell-depleted T cells, or PBMCs.

One Seattle source followed patients from active infection through their disease course. How the authors handled the data: Counts of nucleated cells, estimated from reference gene primer amplification, were obtained. The method was immunoSEQ multiplex PCR; TCRdb's version includes in-frame clones alone and lacks a portion of them. Clonal size and the V and J genes are those of that table, whereas D and trimming came from the DNA. Of under 200,000 clones listed, around 85% were seen once; the top ten hold approximately 8.1%. Trimming removed 6 bases at V and 8 bases at J, with 16 bases between. Germline values: CDR1 LNHDA, CDR2 SQIVND (reference sequence). The length of the CDR3 is 13 residues.

The V and J genes are TRBV19 and TRBJ1-2; a weak D match, TRBD1 (5 bases). This TCR came from a woman aged 80 or over with COVID-19, enrolled during active disease. The material sequenced was peripheral blood. CDR3 residues: CASSHGGGPGYTF. The CDR3 DNA sequence: TGTGCCAGTAGCCATGGGGGAGGACCCGGCTACACCTTC.